The entry that follows covers one T cell receptor beta chain sequence. Its antigen is not identified. This CDR3 is also generated by other DNA sequences in the sample. PCR used 60 Vbeta primers and 13 Jbeta primers. Sequencing used immunoSEQ multiplex PCR; TCRdb keeps in-frame clones, though not all of them. The sample has about 110,000 clones; about 71% are singletons. V dropped 3 bases and J dropped 5 bases, with 13 bases sitting between them. Germline V gene lookup returns CDR1 SEHNR and CDR2 FQNEAQ (reference sequence). The length of the CDR3 is 14 residues. This record belongs to a study of cytomegalovirus exposure and HLA in healthy donors. Study-wide results and limits: Reportedly, TCR beta sequences accurately predicted HLA-A and HLA-B alleles in most subjects. Analyzed later, most CMV-associated TCR beta chains appeared HLA-restricted. Later examination showed HLA-associated TCR beta chains had greater clonal expansion than equally common others.

Material: PBMCs. The source of this sequence is a boy younger than 18 in good health and CMV-seronegative. V is TRBV7-9 and J is TRBJ1-1; TRBD1 might be the D (5 bases). CDR3 amino acids: CASSFGGGGTEAFF. The DNA of the CDR3 is TGTGCCAGCAGCTTTGGGGGAGGTGGAACTGAAGCTTTCTTT.